The 22 T cell receptor beta chains given below trace back to one sample, sequenced in a study of memory CD4+ T cells and cytomegalovirus serostatus. Data came from immunoSEQ multiplex PCR; TCRdb stores just in-frame clones and leaves some out. The data contain 40,000 to 55,000 clones, more than 70% of them seen just once; the ten biggest clones take up 1.4%. Single viable CD3+CD4+CD8-CD45RO+ cells were sorted as the memory CD4+ T cells. Sequencing input: memory CD4+ T cells from blood. The origin of the receptors is an adult in good health and CMV-seropositive.

The chain uses TRBV29-1 and TRBJ1-1; the match to TRBD1 covers 7 bases. Germline assignment: CDR1 SQVTM and CDR2 ANQGSEA. The CDR3 spans 14 residues. V was pared by 6 bases and J by 2 bases, with 9 bases of the junction left unmatched. For the CDR3, the DNA is TGCAGCGTACCGGGACAGCGAGGAAACACTGAAGCTTTCTTT. It yields the protein CSVPGQRGNTEAFF.

The rearrangement links TRBV5-4 to TRBJ1-2; D ambiguous. The CDR3 consists of 13 residues. Trimming pared 0 bases from V and 4 bases from J, leaving 7 bases between. Germline V lookup: CDR1 SGHNT, CDR2 YYREEE (reference sequence). The chain's CDR3 is CASSLADFYGYTF. The CDR3, as DNA: TGTGCCAGCAGCTTGGCCGATTTCTATGGCTACACCTTC.

The chain is built from TRBV5-4 and TRBJ1-2; maybe TRBD1 (5 bases). The germline V and J ends were trimmed by 10 bases and 5 bases, with 24 bases remaining between them. CDR1 is SGHNT and CDR2 is YYREEE in the germline V gene (reference sequence). The CDR3 spans 15 residues. This CDR3 reads CALNGGGTRGYGYTF. CDR3 sequence (DNA): TGTGCCTTAAACGGAGGAGGGACGAGAGGTTATGGCTACACCTTC.

Concerning this clone itself: Other nucleotide sequences in the sample specify the same CDR3. The chain joins TRBV6-6 to TRBJ2-7; TRBD1 matches at 7 bases. The CDR3 runs to 13 residues. The junction had 6 bases not matched to a gene; V was cut back by 6 bases and J by 4 bases. Germline values: CDR1 MNHNY, CDR2 SVGAGI (reference sequence). CDR3 amino acids: CASSLGTAYEQYF. The CDR3 bases are TGTGCCAGCAGCCTCGGGACAGCTTACGAGCAGTACTTC.

The V and J genes are TRBV23-1 and TRBJ1-5, with 10 bases fitting TRBD1. TRBV23-1 is filed as an ORF, its function uncertain. J was trimmed by 2 bases and V by 3 bases; bases with no gene match: 7. The CDR3 extends over 17 amino acids. Here the CDR3 reads CASSHSIGQGGNQPQHF. The CDR3 region has the DNA TGCGCCAGCAGTCACTCCATCGGACAGGGGGGCAATCAGCCCCAGCATTTT.

This sequence joins TRBV6-6 and TRBJ2-6; weak D call: TRBD1 (6 bases). The germline V and J ends were trimmed by 7 bases and 5 bases, with 9 bases remaining between them. CDR1 and CDR2 (germline): MNHNY, SVGAGI (reference sequence). The CDR3 totals 13 residues. CDR3 sequence: CASIRDRANVLTF. As DNA, the CDR3 is TGTGCCAGCATCCGGGACAGGGCCAACGTCCTGACTTTC.

This clone was counted a few times. The chain uses TRBV9 and TRBJ1-1; D uncertain. Trimming cost V 3 bases and J 4 bases, with 19 bases left between them. Germline V gene lookup returns CDR1 SGDLS and CDR2 YYNGEE. This CDR3 contains 16 residues. CDR3 sequence reads: CASSGNLHHQGTEAFF. Here the CDR3 DNA reads TGTGCCAGCAGCGGAAACTTACACCACCAAGGCACTGAAGCTTTCTTT.

The chain combines TRBV5-1 with TRBJ1-6; no clear D gene. The CDR3 is 14 amino acids. Looked up from germline, CDR1 is SGHRS and CDR2 is YFSETQ. V lost 0 bases to trimming and J lost 8 bases, with 9 bases between them. CDR3 in DNA: TGCGCCAGCAGCTTGGACTGGGGAGATTCACCCCTCCACTTT. Its protein product is CASSLDWGDSPLHF.

This chain connects TRBV7-9 to TRBJ1-2; 9 bases map to TRBD1. The germline gives CDR1 SEHNR, CDR2 FQNEAQ (reference sequence). The V segment lost 5 bases and the J segment 3 bases; nucleotides outside the gene matches: 4. The CDR3 length is 14 residues. This CDR3 reads CASSRTGGYYGYTF. The CDR3 nucleotides are TGTGCCAGCAGCCGAACAGGGGGCTACTATGGCTACACCTTC. Based on the CDR3 plus reference TRBV7-9 and TRBJ1-2, the full variable domain is DTGVSQNPRHKITKRGQNVTFRCDPISEHNRLYWYRQTLGQGPEFLTYFQNEAQLEKSRLLSDRFSAERPKGSFSTLEIQRTEQGDSAMYLCASSRTGGYYGYTFGSGTRLTVV.

The rearrangement uses TRBV20-1 and TRBJ2-1; D is perhaps TRBD2 (6 bases). The V end lost 6 bases, the J end lost 13 bases, and 13 bases lay between the germline ends. The germline CDR1 and CDR2 sequences are DFQATT and SNEGSKA (reference sequence). The CDR3 loop spans 10 amino acids. CDR3 region: CSAFQGGQFF. The CDR3 DNA is TGCAGTGCGTTTCAGGGAGGTCAGTTCTTC.

The V and J genes are TRBV5-1 and TRBJ1-2, with D maybe TRBD1 (5 bases). V gave up 1 base and J gave up 2 bases, with 12 bases separating them. There are 15 residues in the CDR3. Germline V lookup: CDR1 SGHRS, CDR2 YFSETQ. CDR3 in DNA: TGCGCCAGCAGCTTGTCGGGGGGGGGAAACTATGGCTACACCTTC. Amino acids: CASSLSGGGNYGYTF.

By share of the sample, this clone is medium-sized. This chain joins TRBV9 and TRBJ1-1, with 10 bases fitting TRBD1. The germline V gene has CDR1 SGDLS and CDR2 YYNGEE. V was clipped by 4 bases and J by 5 bases; unmatched bases: 5. This CDR3 is 14 amino acids long. As DNA, the CDR3 is TGTGCCAGCAGCCTCCGGGACAGGGGTACTGAAGCTTTCTTT. As protein: CASSLRDRGTEAFF.

This chain uses TRBV29-1 with TRBJ2-3; D is uncertain. V was trimmed by 3 bases and J by 5 bases, leaving 12 bases between them. This CDR3 has 13 amino acids. Germline V gene sequence: CDR1 SQVTM, CDR2 ANQGSEA. This chain's CDR3 is CSVEASPGDTQYF. The CDR3 DNA is TGCAGCGTTGAGGCTAGTCCGGGAGATACGCAGTATTTT.

A word on this clone: One end of the junction does not line up with germline, which may come from a read error. V gene TRBV6-5 combines with J gene TRBJ2-7; D may be TRBD1 (5 bases). Germline V gives CDR1 MNHEY, CDR2 SVGAGI. The CDR3 contains 13 residues. The DNA of the CDR3 is TGTGCCAGCAGCCCCCCAGTTGGGGCAGGGAAGGACTTC. As protein: CASSPPVGAGKDF.

This clone turned up a few times. The chain combines TRBV5-5 with TRBJ2-7, with 10 bases lining up with TRBD2. Per the germline V gene, CDR1 is SGHKS and CDR2 is YYEKEE (reference sequence). The junction had 9 bases not matched to a gene; V was cut back by 3 bases and J by 6 bases. The CDR3 length is 15 residues. DNA for the CDR3: TGTGCCAGCAGCTCACTAAGCGGGAGGGCTTCCGAGCAGTACTTC. Translating gives CASSSLSGRASEQYF. Full variable domain (outside the CDR3, taken from reference TRBV5-5 and TRBJ2-7): DAGVTQSPTHLIKTRGQQVTLRCSPISGHKSVSWYQQVLGQGPQFIFQYYEKEERGRGNFPDRFSARQFPNYSSELNVNALLLGDSALYLCASSSLSGRASEQYFGPGTRLTVT.

This chain links TRBV2 with TRBJ2-1; D assignment may be TRBD1 or TRBD2 (6 bases each). V was pared by 5 bases and J by 9 bases, with 23 bases between. Per germline, CDR1 SNHLY and CDR2 FYNNEI. The CDR3 extends over 16 amino acids. The DNA for the CDR3 is TGTGCCAGCAGTCTGACTAGTCCCGGGGTAGGGGGTGAGCAGTTCTTC. Its protein product is CASSLTSPGVGGEQFF.

The rearrangement uses TRBV19 and TRBJ2-5, with TRBD2 as a possible D gene (6 bases). With 7 bases removed from V and 4 bases from J, the gap between germline ends came to 13 bases. Looked up from germline, CDR1 is LNHDA and CDR2 is SQIVND (reference sequence). There are 13 residues in the CDR3. The CDR3 bases are TGTGCCAGTACCTCTAGCGTTGCAGAGACCCAGTACTTC. This sequence encodes CASTSSVAETQYF.

With regard to this clone: One end of the junction varies from germline; a read error may be responsible. In DNA, the CDR3 is TGTGCTAGCAGCCTTACCCAACAAGAGACCCAGTACTTC. Encoded protein: CASSLTQQETQYF. This rearrangement joins TRBV7-7 to TRBJ2-5; D not certain. The CDR3 consists of 13 residues. Germline V gives CDR1 SSHAT, CDR2 FNYEAQ (reference sequence).

The chain recombines TRBV18 with TRBJ2-7, with D perhaps matching TRBD1 (7 bases). This CDR3 is built from 15 residues. Germline assignment: CDR1 KGHSH and CDR2 LQKENI. V dropped 4 bases and J dropped 3 bases, with 16 bases sitting between them. The CDR3 region is CASSRSTGEVYEQYF. For the CDR3, the DNA is TGTGCCAGCTCACGGTCCACAGGGGAGGTCTACGAGCAGTACTTC.

This clone was counted only a few times. This rearrangement joins TRBV6-1 to TRBJ1-6; TRBD1 aligns across 7 bases. With V trimmed by 3 bases and J by 4 bases, 3 bases remained unmatched. The germline V gene has CDR1 MNHNS and CDR2 SASEGT. This CDR3 spans 15 amino acids. The chain's CDR3 is CASSENRGYNSPLHF. CDR3 sequence (DNA): TGTGCCAGCAGTGAGAACAGGGGTTATAATTCACCCCTCCACTTT.

This chain connects TRBV4-2 to TRBJ1-2; possible D gene TRBD1, 5 bases. Trimming left V 1 base short and J 6 bases short, with 12 bases between. Germline CDR1 is LGHNA and CDR2 is YNFKEQ. The CDR3 consists of 14 residues. CDR3 sequence reads: CASSQGGLADGYTF. The CDR3 DNA follows: TGTGCCAGCAGCCAAGGGGGCCTCGCGGATGGCTACACCTTC.

This clone has a handful of counts. The chain carries TRBV7-2 and TRBJ1-2; D is perhaps TRBD1 (5 bases). The CDR3 loop spans 13 amino acids. V was pared by 3 bases and J by 2 bases, with 7 bases between. Germline lookup yields CDR1 SGHTA and CDR2 FQGNSA. CDR3 bases: TGTGCCAGCAGCTTCGACAGCAACTATGGCTACACCTTC. Translated, it gives CASSFDSNYGYTF. The whole variable domain, filled in from reference TRBV7-2 and TRBJ1-2, reads GAGVSQSPSNKVTEKGKDVELRCDPISGHTALYWYRQSLGQGLEFLIYFQGNSAPDKSGLPSDRFSAERTGGSVSTLTIQRTQQEDSAVYLCASSFDSNYGYTFGSGTRLTVV.